This TCR beta chain was identified during a study of PD-1 blockade in classical Hodgkin lymphoma. This table comes from immunoSEQ multiplex PCR, and its TCRdb copy is limited to in-frame clones, with some not included. The sample has about 64,000 clones, around 94% seen once; the top ten hold about 8%. Time point noted: cycle 4 day 1 (C4D1), after 5 to 7 weeks of nivolumab. Following autologous stem cell transplantation, relapse occurred in every patient, and exposure to brentuximab vedotin varied. Overall study findings and caveats: CD4+ TCR diversity rose significantly by C4D1, and CD8+ TCR diversity did not. Why the repertoires differ is still unclear, perhaps disease activity or prior therapy. Complete responders entered with baseline diversity on par with newly diagnosed patients, the results showed.

For this clone: Antigen: not known.

The material was peripheral blood mononuclear cells (PBMCs), obtained before the fourth cycle of nivolumab. The clonotype was recovered from a human donor with classical Hodgkin lymphoma.

CDR3 residues: CASSPGTGGEVEAFF. For the CDR3, the DNA is TGTGCCAGCAGCCCCGGGACAGGGGGCGAAGTTGAAGCTTTCTTT. The chain is built from TRBV7-8 and TRBJ1-1; TRBD1 matches at 12 bases. Unmatched junction bases numbered 8, after V lost 5 bases and J lost 7 bases. Looked up from germline, CDR1 is SGHVS and CDR2 is FQNEAQ. CDR3 size: 15 residues.